Included here is one T cell receptor (beta chain) sequence, with context. Germline-derived CDR1 and CDR2 are SGHVS and FNYEAQ. The CDR3 runs to 16 residues. With 6 bases clipped from V and 6 bases from J, the junction kept 14 bases outside the gene matches. These data belong to a study of blood T cell repertoires in COVID-19. Study context: Collection of acute and convalescent COVID-19 samples took place in the United States, Italy and Spain. T cells, B-cell-depleted T cells, or PBMCs supplied cDNA or gDNA.

Under the authors' procedure: Estimation of nucleated cell counts relied on the amplification of reference gene primers. Sequencing used immunoSEQ multiplex PCR; TCRdb keeps in-frame clones, though not all of them. The V and J calls and clone size were taken over from that table, and D and trimming were inferred from the DNA. The table has 25,000 to 35,000 clones, roughly nine tenths seen once. Sequenced: peripheral blood. The rearrangement links TRBV7-6 to TRBJ2-1; TRBD2 aligns across 7 bases. The TCR sequence derives from a human donor with active COVID-19. The donor label of this sample is uncertain. CDR3: CASSFRMAGEGNEQFF. Here the CDR3 DNA reads TGTGCCAGCAGTTTTCGAATGGCGGGAGAAGGCAATGAGCAGTTCTTC.